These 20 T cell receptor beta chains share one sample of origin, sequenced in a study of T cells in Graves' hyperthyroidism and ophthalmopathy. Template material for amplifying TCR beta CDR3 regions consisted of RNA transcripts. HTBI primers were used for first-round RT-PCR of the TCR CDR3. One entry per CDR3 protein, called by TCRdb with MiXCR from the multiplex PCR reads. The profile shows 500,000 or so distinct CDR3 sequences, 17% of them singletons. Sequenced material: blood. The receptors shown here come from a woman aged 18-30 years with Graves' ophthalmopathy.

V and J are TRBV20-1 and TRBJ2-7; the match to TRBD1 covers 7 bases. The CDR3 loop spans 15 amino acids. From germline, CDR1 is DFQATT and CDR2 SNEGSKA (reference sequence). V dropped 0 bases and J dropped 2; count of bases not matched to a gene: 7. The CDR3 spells CSARDRRTGPYEQYF. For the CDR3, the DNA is TGCAGTGCTAGAGACCGAAGGACAGGACCCTACGAGCAGTACTTC.

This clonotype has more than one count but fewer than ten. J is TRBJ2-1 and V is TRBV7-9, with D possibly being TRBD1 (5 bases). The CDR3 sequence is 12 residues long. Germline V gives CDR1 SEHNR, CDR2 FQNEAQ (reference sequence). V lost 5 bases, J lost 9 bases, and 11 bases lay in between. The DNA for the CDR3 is TGTGCCAGCAGCCGCAGGGAAAGTGAGCAGTTCTTC. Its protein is CASSRRESEQFF.

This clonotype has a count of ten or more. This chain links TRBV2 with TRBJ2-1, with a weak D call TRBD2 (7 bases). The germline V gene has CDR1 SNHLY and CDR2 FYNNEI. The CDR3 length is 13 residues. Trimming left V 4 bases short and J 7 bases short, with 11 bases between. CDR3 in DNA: TGTGCCAGCAGTGGTGGGGGGGCTAATGAGCAGTTCTTC. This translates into CASSGGGANEQFF.

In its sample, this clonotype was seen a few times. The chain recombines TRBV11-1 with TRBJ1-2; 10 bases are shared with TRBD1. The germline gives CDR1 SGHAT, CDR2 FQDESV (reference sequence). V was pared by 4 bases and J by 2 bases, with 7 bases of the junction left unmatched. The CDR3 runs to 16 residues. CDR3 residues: CASSWGTGAGNYGYTF. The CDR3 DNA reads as TGTGCCAGCAGCTGGGGGACAGGGGCGGGAAACTATGGCTACACCTTC.

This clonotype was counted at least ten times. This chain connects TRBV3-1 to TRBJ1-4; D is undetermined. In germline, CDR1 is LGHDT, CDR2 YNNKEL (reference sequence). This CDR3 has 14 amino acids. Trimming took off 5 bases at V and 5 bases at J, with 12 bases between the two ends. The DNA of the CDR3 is TGTGCCAGCAGCTCTAACAGTTGGAATGAAAAACTGTTTTTT. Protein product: CASSSNSWNEKLFF.

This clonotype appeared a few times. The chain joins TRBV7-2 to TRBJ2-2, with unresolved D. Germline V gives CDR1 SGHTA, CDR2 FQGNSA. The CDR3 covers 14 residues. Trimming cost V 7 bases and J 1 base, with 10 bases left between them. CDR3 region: CASTGPLNTGELFF. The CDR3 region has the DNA TGTGCCAGCACCGGACCGCTGAACACCGGGGAGCTGTTTTTT.

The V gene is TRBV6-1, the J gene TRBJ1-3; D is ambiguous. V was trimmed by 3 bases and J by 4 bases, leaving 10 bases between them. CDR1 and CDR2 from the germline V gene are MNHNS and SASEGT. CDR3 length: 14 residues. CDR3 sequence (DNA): TGTGCCAGCAGTGATGCCAGGTTCGGAAACACCATATATTTT. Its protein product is CASSDARFGNTIYF.

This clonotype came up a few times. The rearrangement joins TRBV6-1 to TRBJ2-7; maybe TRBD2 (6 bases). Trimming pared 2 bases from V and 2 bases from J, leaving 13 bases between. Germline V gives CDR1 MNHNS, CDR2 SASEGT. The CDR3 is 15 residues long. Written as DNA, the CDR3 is TGTGCCAGCAGTGAACCGTGGGGGGACCCCTACGAGCAGTACTTC. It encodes CASSEPWGDPYEQYF.

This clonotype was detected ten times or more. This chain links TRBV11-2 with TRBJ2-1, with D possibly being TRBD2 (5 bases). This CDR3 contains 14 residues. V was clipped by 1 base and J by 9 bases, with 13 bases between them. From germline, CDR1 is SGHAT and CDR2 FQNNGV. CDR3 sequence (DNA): TGTGCCAGCAGCTTAGTTCCCAGCGGCGGTGAGCAGTTCTTC. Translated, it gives CASSLVPSGGEQFF.

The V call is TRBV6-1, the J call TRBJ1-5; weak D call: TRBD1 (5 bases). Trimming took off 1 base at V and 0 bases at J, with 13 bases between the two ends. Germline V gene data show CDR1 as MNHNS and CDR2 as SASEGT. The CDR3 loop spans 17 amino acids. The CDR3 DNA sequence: TGTGCCAGCAGTGAAGTAATCTTGGGGGTTAGCAATCAGCCCCAGCATTTT. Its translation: CASSEVILGVSNQPQHF.

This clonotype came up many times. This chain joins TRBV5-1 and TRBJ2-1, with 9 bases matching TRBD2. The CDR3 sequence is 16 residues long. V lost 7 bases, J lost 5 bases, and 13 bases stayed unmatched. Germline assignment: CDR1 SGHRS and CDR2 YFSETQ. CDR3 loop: CASGSRLAAWDNEQFF. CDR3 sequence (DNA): TGCGCCAGCGGATCGAGACTAGCGGCCTGGGACAATGAGCAGTTCTTC.

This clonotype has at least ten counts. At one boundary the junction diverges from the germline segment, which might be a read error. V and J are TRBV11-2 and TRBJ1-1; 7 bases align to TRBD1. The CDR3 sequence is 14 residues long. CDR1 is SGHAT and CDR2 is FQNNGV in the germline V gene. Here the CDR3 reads CASSWDRLNAEAFF. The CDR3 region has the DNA TGTGCCAGCAGCTGGGACAGACTGAACGCTGAAGCTTTCTTT.

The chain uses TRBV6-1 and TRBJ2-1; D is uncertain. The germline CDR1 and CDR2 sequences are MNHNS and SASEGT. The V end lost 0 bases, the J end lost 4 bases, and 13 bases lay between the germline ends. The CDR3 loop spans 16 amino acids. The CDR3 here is CASSEARDPTYNEQFF. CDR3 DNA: TGTGCCAGCAGTGAAGCTCGTGACCCGACTTACAATGAGCAGTTCTTC.

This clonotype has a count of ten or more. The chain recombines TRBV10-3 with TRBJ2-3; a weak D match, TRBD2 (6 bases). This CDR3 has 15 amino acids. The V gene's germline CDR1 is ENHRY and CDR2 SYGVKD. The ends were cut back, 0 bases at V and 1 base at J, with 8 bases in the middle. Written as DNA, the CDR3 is TGTGCCATCAGTGAGTCTACGGGGGGCACAGATACGCAGTATTTT. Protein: CAISESTGGTDTQYF.

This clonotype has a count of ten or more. CDR3 bases: TGTGCCAGCAGCTGGCGGGCGCCGCAATACAATGAGCAGTTCTTC. Protein sequence: CASSWRAPQYNEQFF. The rearrangement joins TRBV11-3 to TRBJ2-1; perhaps TRBD2 as D (5 bases). Germline loops: CDR1 SGHNT, CDR2 YENEEA. Trimming took off 4 bases at V and 4 bases at J, with 14 bases between the two ends. CDR3 size: 15 residues.

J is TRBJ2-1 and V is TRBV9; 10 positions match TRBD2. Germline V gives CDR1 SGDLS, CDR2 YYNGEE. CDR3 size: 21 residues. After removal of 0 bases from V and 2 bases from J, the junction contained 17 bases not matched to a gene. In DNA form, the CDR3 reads TGTGCCAGCAGCGTAGCTCCGAGCGGGGCGATAACTAGCGGGGCCTACAATGAGCAGTTCTTC. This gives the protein CASSVAPSGAITSGAYNEQFF.

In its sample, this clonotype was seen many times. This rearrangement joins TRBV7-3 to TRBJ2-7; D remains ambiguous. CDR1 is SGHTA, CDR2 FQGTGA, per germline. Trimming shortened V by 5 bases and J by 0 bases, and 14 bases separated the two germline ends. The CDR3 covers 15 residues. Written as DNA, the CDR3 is TGTGCCAGCAGCCCGGACGGGTTATTCTCCTACGAGCAGTACTTC. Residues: CASSPDGLFSYEQYF.

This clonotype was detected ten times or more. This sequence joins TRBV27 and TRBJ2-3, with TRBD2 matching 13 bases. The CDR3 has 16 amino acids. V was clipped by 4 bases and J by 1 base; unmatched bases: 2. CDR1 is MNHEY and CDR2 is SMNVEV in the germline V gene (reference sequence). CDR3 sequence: CASSSLAGGRTDTQYF. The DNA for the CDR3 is TGTGCCAGCAGTTCACTAGCGGGAGGGCGCACAGATACGCAGTATTTT.

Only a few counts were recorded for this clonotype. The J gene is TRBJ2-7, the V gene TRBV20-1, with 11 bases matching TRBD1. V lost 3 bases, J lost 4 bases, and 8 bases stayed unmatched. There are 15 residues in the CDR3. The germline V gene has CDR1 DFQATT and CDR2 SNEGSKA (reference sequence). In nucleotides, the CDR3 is TGCAGTGCTAGGGGACAGGGGGGCGGGTTGTACGAGCAGTACTTC. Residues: CSARGQGGGLYEQYF.

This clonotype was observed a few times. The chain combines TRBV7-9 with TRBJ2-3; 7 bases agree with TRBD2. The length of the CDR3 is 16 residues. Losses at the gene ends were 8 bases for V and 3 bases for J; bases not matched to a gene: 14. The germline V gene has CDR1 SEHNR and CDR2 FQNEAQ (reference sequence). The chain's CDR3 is CASSQGWRGITDTQYF. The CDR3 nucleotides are TGTGCCAGCTCTCAAGGATGGCGGGGGATAACAGATACGCAGTATTTT.